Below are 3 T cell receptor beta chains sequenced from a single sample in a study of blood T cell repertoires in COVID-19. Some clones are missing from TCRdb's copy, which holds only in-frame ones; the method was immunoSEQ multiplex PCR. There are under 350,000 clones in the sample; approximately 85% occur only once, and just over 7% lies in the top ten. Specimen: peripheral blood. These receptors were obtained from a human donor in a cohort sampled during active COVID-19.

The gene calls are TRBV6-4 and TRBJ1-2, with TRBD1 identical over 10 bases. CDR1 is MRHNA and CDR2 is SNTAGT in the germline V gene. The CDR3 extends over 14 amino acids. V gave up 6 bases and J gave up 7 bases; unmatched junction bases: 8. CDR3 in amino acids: CASRMTGGSSGYTF. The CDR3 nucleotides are TGTGCCAGCAGGATGACAGGGGGCAGTAGTGGCTACACCTTC.

This CDR3 is CASSVAAGSYEQYF. CDR3 in DNA: TGTGCCAGCAGCGTAGCGGCGGGATCCTACGAGCAGTACTTC. The J gene is TRBJ2-7, the V gene TRBV9; possibly TRBD2 for D (6 bases). The V gene's germline CDR1 is SGDLS and CDR2 YYNGEE. The CDR3 covers 14 residues. V lost 0 bases, J lost 1 base, and 8 bases lay in between.

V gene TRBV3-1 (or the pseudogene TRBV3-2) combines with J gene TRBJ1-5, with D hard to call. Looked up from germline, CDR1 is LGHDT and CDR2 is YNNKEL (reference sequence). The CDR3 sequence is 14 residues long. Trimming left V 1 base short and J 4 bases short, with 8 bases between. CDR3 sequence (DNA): TGTGCCAGCAGCCAAGTTAGTGGTAATCAGCCCCAGCATTTT. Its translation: CASSQVSGNQPQHF.